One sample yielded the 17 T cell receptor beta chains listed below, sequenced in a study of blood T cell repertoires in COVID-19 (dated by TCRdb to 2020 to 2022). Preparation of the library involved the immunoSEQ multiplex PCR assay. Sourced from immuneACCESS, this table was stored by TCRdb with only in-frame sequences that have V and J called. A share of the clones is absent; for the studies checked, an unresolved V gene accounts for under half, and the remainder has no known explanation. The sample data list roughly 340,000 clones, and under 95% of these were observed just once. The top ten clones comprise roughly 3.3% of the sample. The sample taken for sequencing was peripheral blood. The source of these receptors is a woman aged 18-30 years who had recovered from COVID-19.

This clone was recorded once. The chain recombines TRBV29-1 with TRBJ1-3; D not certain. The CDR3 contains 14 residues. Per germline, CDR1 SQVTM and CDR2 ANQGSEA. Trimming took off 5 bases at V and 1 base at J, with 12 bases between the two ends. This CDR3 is CSVSEGGSGNTIYF. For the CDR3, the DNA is TGCAGCGTTTCCGAAGGAGGGTCTGGAAACACCATATATTTT.

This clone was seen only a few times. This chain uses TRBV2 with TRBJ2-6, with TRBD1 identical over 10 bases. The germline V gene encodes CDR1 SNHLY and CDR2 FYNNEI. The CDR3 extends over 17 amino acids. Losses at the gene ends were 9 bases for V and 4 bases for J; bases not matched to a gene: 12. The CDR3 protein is CASHPGTGVLGANVLTF. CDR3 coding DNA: TGTGCCAGTCATCCCGGGACAGGGGTGTTAGGGGCCAACGTCCTGACTTTC.

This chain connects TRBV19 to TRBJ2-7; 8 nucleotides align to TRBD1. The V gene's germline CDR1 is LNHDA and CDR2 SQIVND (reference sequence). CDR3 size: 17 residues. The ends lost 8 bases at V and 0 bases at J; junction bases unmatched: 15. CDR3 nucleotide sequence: TGTGCCAGTGAGCCTCGGGACAGGACCTCGAGCTCCTACGAGCAGTACGTC. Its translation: CASEPRDRTSSSYEQYV.

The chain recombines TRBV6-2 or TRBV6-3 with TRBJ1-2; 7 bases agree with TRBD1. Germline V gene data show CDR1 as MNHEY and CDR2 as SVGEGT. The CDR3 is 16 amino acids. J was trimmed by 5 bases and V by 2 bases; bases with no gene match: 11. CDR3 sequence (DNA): TGTGCCAGCAGTTACCAACCCTGGACAGGCTCTTATGGCTACACCTTC. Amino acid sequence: CASSYQPWTGSYGYTF.

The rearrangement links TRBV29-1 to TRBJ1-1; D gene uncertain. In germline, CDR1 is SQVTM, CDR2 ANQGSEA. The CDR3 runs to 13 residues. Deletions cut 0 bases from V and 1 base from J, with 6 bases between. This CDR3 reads CSVEEMANTEAFF. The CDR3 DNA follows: TGCAGCGTTGAAGAGATGGCGAACACTGAAGCTTTCTTT.

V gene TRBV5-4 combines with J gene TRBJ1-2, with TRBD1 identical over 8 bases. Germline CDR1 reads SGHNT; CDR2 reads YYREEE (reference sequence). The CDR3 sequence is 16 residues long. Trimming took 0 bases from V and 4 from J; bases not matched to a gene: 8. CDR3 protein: CASSLGPRGLIYGYTF. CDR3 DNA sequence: TGTGCCAGCAGCTTGGGTCCCAGGGGGCTCATCTATGGCTACACCTTC.

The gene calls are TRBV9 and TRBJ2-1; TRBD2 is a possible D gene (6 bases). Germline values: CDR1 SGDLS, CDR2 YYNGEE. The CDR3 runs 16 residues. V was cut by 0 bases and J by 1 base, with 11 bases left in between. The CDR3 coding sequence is TGTGCCAGCAGCGTAGGGGGACTGAGATCCTACAATGAGCAGTTCTTC. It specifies CASSVGGLRSYNEQFF.

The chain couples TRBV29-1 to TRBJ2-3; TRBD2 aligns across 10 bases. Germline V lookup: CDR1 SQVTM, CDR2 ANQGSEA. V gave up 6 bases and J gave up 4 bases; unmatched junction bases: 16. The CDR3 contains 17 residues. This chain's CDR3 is CSVTGTSAAMGADTQYF. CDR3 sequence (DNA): TGCAGCGTCACCGGGACTAGCGCCGCGATGGGAGCAGATACGCAGTATTTT.

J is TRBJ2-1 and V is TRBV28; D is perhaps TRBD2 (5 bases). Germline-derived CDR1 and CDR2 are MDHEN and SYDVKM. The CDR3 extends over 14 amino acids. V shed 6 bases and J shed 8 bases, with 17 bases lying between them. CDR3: CASRPRGFSDEQFF. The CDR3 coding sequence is TGTGCCAGCAGACCTCGGGGATTCAGCGATGAGCAGTTCTTC. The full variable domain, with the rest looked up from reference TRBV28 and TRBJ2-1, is DVKVTQSSRYLVKRTGEKVFLECVQDMDHENMFWYRQDPGLGLRLIYFSYDVKMKEKGDIPEGYSVSREKKERFSLILESASTNQTSMYLCASRPRGFSDEQFFGPGTRLTVL.

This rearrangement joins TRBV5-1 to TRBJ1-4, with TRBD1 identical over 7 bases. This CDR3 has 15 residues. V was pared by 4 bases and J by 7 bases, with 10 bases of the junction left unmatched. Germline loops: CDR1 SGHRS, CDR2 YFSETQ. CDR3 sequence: CASSPRGELGEKLFF. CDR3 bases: TGCGCCAGCAGCCCCAGGGGGGAACTAGGTGAAAAACTGTTTTTT.

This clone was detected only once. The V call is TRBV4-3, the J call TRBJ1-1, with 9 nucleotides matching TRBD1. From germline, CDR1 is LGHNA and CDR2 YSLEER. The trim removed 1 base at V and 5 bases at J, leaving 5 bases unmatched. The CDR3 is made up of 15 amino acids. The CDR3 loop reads CASSQAGTGSTEAFF. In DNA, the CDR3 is TGCGCCAGCAGCCAAGCCGGGACAGGGTCGACTGAAGCTTTCTTT.

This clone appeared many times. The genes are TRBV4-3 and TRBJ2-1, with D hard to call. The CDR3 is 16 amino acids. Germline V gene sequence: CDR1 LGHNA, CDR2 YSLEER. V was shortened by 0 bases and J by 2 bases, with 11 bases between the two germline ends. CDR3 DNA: TGCGCCAGCAGCCAAGATCCATACGCTACCTACAATGAGCAGTTCTTC. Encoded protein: CASSQDPYATYNEQFF.

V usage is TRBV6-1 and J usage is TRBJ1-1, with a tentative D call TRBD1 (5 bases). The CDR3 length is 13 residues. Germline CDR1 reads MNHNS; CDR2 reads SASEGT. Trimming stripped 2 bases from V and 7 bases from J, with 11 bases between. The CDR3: CASSEFGTGEAFF. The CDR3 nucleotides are TGTGCCAGCAGTGAATTTGGAACAGGTGAAGCTTTCTTT.

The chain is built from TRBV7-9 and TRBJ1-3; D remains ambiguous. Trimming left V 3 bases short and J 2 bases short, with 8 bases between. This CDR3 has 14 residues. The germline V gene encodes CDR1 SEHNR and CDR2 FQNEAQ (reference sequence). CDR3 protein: CASSLRTTGNTIYF. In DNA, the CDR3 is TGTGCCAGCAGCTTGCGGACTACTGGAAACACCATATATTTT.

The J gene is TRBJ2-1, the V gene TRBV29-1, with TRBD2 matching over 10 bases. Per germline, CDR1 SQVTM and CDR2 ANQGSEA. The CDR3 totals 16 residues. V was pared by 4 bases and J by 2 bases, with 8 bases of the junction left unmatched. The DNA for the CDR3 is TGCAGCGTTGGGGGGCGGAGCGGGAGGGCCTACAATGAGCAGTTCTTC. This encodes CSVGGRSGRAYNEQFF.

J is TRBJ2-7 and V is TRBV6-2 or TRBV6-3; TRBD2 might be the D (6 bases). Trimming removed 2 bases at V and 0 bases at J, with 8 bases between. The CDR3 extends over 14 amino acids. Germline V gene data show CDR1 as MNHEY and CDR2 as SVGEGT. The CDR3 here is CASSYGGASYEQYV. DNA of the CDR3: TGTGCCAGCAGTTACGGCGGGGCCTCCTACGAGCAGTACGTC.

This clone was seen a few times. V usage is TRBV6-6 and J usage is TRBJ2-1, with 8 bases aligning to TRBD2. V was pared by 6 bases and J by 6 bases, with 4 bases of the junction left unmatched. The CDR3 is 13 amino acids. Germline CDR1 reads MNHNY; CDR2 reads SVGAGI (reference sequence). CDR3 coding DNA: TGTGCCAGCAGCAAACTAGCGGCCAATGAGCAGTTCTTC. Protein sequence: CASSKLAANEQFF.